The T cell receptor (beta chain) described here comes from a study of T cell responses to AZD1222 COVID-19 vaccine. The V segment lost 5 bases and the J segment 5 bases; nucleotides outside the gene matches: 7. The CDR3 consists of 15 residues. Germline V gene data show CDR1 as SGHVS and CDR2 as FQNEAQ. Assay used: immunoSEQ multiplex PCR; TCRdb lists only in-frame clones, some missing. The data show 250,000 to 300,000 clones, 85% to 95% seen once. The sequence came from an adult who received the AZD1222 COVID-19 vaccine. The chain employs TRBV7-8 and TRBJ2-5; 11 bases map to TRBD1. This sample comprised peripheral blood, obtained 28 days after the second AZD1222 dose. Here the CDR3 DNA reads TGTGCCAGCAGCCCCGGACAGGGGGCGGGGGAGACCCAGTACTTC. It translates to CASSPGQGAGETQYF.